This T cell receptor (beta chain) was sequenced in a study of neurological immune-mediated disorders. Regarding the study as a whole: Private repertoires in all groups were suggested by the absence of shared CDR3 amino acid sequences among expanded clones across subjects. Patients with HTLV-1-associated myelopathy had the highest level of TCR clonal expansion, whereas patients with multiple sclerosis had the lowest level, falling beneath the level found in healthy controls.

Concerning this clonotype: Its target is unknown.

Time point here: technical triplicate 2. 2 million PBMCs stored at -80 C were the source of the unsorted libraries. The cDNA was generated by 5'RACE with 10-nucleotide random UMIs. MiXCR was run by TCRdb on the 5' RACE reads, yielding one entry per CDR3 protein. The sample has under 65,000 distinct CDR3 sequences, around 24% seen once; the top ten hold 3.5% to 5.5%. The trim removed 0 bases at V and 7 bases at J, leaving 10 bases unmatched. The CDR3 consists of 16 residues. Per the germline V gene, CDR1 is MNHEY and CDR2 is SVGAGI. The sequenced sample consisted of PBMCs. The sequence was collected from a man in his 60s with HTLV-1-associated myelopathy (HAM/TSP). The rearrangement uses TRBV6-5 and TRBJ2-5; 8 positions match TRBD2. The CDR3 nucleotides read TGTGCCAGCAGTTACTCATCTGGGACTAGGGATGGGACCCAGTACTTC. As protein: CASSYSSGTRDGTQYF.